This entry describes one T cell receptor beta chain. The data were taken from a study of T cells in localized non-small cell lung cancer. Sequencing was performed with immunoSEQ multiplex PCR; in TCRdb, only in-frame clones are kept and a portion is missing. The sample includes 40,000 to 55,000 clones, 80% of them seen just once. The receptor was isolated from a woman between 40 and 69 years old with stage II lung adenocarcinoma. This material consisted of PBMCs, taken before any cancer treatment.

CDR3 nucleotides: TGTGCCAGCAGCAAACACTCTGGAAACACCATATATTTT. This sequence encodes CASSKHSGNTIYF. The chain has TRBV21-1 and TRBJ1-3; TRBD1 is taken as the D call from the table, unchecked against the DNA. TRBV21-1 is recorded as a pseudogene. The CDR3 has 13 residues.